This T cell receptor (beta chain) was observed in a study of cytomegalovirus exposure and HLA in healthy donors. Study-level findings and limits: Overall, under 200 TCR beta chains were annotated as cytomegalovirus-associated.

The PCR made use of 60 Vbeta and 13 Jbeta primers. Authors' data handling: In a later analysis, around 12 million of around 75 million unique beta chains occurred in at least two donors. Clones were sequenced by immunoSEQ multiplex PCR, and TCRdb holds only the in-frame ones, with some missing. The DNA gave D and trimming, while V, J and clone size come from that table. The sample carries some 44,000 clones, approximately 86% recorded once. Although they were nominally healthy when sampled, donors likely had unrecorded immune exposures. The CDR3 length is 11 residues. Per the germline V gene, CDR1 is MNHEY and CDR2 is SVGAGI. Trimming shortened V by 2 bases and J by 5 bases, and 3 bases separated the two germline ends. Comment on this clone: Its cognate antigen is unknown.

This clonotype was obtained from a woman aged 40 to 50 in good health and CMV-seropositive. The sample consisted of PBMCs. The chain carries TRBV6-5 and TRBJ2-5; D not resolved. The DNA for the CDR3 is TGTGCCAGCAGTTACGCGGAGACCCAGTACTTC. This sequence encodes CASSYAETQYF.